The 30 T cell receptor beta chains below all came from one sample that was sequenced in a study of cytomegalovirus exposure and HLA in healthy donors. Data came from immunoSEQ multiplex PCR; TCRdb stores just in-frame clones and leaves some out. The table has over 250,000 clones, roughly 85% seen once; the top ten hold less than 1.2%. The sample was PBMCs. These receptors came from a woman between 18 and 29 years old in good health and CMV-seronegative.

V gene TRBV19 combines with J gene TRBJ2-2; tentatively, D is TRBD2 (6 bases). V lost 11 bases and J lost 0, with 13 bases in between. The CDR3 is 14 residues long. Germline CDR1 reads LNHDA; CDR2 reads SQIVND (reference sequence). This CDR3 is CASGTVPNTGELFF. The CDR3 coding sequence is TGTGCCTCCGGGACTGTACCGAACACCGGGGAGCTGTTTTTT.

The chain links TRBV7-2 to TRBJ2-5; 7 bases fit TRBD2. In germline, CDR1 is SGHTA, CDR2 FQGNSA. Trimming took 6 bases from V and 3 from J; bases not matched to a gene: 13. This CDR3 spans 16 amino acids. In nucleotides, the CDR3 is TGTGCCAGCAGACCCATGTTGATCACTAGCGAAGAGACCCAGTACTTC. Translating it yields CASRPMLITSEETQYF. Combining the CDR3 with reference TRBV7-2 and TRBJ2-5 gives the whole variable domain GAGVSQSPSNKVTEKGKDVELRCDPISGHTALYWYRQSLGQGLEFLIYFQGNSAPDKSGLPSDRFSAERTGGSVSTLTIQRTQQEDSAVYLCASRPMLITSEETQYFGPGTRLLVL.

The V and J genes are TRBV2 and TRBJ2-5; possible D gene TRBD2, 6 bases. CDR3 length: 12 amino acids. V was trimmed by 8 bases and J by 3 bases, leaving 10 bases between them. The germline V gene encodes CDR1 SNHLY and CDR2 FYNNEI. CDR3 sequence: CASCGDEETQYF. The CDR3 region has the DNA TGTGCCAGCTGCGGGGACGAAGAGACCCAGTACTTC.

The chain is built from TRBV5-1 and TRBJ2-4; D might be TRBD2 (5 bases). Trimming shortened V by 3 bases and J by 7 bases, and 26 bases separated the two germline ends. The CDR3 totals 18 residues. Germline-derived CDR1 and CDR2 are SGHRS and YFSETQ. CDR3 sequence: CASSWAPGGAGPGNIQYF. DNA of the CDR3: TGCGCCAGCAGCTGGGCCCCGGGCGGCGCGGGCCCCGGGAACATTCAGTACTTC.

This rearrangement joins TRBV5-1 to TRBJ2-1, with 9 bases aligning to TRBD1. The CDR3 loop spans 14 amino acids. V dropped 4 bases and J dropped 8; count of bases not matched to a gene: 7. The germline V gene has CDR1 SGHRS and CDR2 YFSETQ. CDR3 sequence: CASSLGQGFDEQFF. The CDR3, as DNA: TGCGCCAGCAGCCTGGGACAGGGCTTCGATGAGCAGTTCTTC.

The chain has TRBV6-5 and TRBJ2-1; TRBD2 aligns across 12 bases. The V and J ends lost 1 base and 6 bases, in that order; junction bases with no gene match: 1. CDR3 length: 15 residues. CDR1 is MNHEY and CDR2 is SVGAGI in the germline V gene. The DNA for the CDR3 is TGTGCCAGCAGTTACTTACTAGCGGGAGGCAATGAGCAGTTCTTC. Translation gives CASSYLLAGGNEQFF.

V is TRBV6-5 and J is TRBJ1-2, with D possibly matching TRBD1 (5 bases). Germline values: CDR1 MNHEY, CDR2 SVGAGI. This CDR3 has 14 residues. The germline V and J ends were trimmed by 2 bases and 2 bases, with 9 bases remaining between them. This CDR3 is CASSYGAENYGYTF. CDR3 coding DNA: TGTGCCAGCAGTTACGGGGCGGAAAACTATGGCTACACCTTC.

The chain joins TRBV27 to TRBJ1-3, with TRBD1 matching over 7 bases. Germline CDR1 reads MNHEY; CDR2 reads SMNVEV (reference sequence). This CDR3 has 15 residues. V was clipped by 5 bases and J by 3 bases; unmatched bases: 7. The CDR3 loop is CASSPYRGGGNTIYF. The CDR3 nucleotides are TGTGCCAGCAGTCCTTACAGGGGTGGTGGAAACACCATATATTTT.

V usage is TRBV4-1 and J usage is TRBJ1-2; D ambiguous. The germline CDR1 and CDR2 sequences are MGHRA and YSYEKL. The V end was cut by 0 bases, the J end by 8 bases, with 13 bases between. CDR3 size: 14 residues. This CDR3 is CASSQEGRFEGYTF. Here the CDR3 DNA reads TGCGCCAGCAGCCAAGAAGGCAGGTTCGAAGGCTACACCTTC.

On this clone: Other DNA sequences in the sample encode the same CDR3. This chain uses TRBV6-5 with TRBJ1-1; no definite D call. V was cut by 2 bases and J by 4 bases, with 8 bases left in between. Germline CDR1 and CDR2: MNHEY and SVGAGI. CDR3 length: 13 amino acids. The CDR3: CASSYGGSTEAFF. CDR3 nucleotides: TGTGCCAGCAGTTACGGCGGAAGCACTGAAGCTTTCTTT.

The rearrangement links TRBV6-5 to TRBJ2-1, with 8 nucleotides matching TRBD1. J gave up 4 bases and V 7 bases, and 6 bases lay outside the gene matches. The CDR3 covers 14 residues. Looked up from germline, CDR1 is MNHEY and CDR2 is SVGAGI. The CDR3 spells CASNLRDRYNEQFF. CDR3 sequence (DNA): TGTGCCAGCAATCTCCGGGACAGGTACAATGAGCAGTTCTTC.

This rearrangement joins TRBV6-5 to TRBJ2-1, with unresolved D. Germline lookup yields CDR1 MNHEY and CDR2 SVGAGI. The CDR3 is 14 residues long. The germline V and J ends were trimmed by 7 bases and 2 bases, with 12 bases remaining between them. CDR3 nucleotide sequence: TGTGCCAGCACCAGTGACTTCCCCTACAATGAGCAGTTCTTC. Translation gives CASTSDFPYNEQFF.

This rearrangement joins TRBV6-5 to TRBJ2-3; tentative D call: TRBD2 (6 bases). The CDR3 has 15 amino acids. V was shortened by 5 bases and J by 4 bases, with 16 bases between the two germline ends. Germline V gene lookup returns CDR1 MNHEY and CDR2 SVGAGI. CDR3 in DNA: TGTGCCAGCAGTCTCCGGGGCCTAGCGTCAGATACGCAGTATTTT. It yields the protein CASSLRGLASDTQYF.

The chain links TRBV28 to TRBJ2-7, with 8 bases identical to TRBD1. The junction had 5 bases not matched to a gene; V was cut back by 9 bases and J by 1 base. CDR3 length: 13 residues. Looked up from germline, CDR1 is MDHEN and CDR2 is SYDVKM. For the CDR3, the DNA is TGTGCCAGTCGGGGACAGGTTTCCTACGAGCAGTACTTC. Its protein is CASRGQVSYEQYF.

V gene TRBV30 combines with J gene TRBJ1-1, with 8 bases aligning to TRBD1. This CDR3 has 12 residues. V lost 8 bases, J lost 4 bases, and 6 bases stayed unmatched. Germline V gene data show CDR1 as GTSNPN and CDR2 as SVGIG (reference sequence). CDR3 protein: CAGHRGSTEAFF. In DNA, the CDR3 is TGTGCCGGTCACAGGGGGAGCACTGAAGCTTTCTTT.

CDR3 nucleotides: TGCAGCGTTAAGGAGAGGGCGGTCCTGAACACTGAAGCTTTCTTT. Its protein product is CSVKERAVLNTEAFF. This chain connects TRBV29-1 to TRBJ1-1; D is uncertain. Germline assignment: CDR1 SQVTM and CDR2 ANQGSEA. CDR3 length: 15 amino acids. V was cut by 5 bases and J by 0 bases, with 16 bases left in between.

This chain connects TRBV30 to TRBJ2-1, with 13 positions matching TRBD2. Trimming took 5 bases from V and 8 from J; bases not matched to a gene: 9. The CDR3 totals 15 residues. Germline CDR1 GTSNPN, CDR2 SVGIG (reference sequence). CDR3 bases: TGTGCCTGGGACGTCGGGACTAGCGGGACCGATGAGCAGTTCTTC. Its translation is CAWDVGTSGTDEQFF.

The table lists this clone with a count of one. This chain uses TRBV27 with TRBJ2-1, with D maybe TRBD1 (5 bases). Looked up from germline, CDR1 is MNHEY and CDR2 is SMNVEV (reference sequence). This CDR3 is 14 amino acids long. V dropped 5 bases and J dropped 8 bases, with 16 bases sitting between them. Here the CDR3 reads CASSQTLLGHEQFF. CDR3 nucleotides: TGTGCCAGCAGTCAGACTCTCTTGGGGCATGAGCAGTTCTTC.

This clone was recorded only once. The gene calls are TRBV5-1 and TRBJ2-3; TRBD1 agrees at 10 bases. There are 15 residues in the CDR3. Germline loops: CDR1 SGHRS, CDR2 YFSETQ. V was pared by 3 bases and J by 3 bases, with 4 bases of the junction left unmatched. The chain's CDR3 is CASSSGQGGTDTQYF. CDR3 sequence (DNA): TGCGCCAGCAGCTCCGGACAGGGGGGAACAGATACGCAGTATTTT.

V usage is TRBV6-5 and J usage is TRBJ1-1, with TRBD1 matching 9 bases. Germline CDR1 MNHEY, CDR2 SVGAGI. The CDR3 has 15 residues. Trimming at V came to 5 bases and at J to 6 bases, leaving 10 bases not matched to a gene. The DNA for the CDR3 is TGTGCCAGCAGTCCGACCGGGACAGGGAAGGCTGAAGCTTTCTTT. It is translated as CASSPTGTGKAEAFF.

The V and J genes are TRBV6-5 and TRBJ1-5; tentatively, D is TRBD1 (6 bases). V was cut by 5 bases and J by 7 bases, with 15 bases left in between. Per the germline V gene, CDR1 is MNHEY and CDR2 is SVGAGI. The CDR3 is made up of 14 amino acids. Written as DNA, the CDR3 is TGTGCCAGCAGTCAACAGGGTCTGGCGCAGCCCCAGCATTTT. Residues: CASSQQGLAQPQHF.

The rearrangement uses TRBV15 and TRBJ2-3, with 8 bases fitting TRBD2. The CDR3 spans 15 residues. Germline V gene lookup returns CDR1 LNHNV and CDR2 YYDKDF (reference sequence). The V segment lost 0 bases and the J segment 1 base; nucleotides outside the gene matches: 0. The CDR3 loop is CATSRERGGTDTQYF. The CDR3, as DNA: TGTGCCACCAGCAGAGAGCGGGGGGGCACAGATACGCAGTATTTT. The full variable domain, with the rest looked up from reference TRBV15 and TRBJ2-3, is DAMVIQNPRYQVTQFGKPVTLSCSQTLNHNVMYWYQQKSSQAPKLLFHYYDKDFNNEADTPDNFQSRRPNTSFCFLDIRSPGLGDTAMYLCATSRERGGTDTQYFGPGTRLTVL.

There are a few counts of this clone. DNA for the CDR3: TGTGCCAGCAACGCGGGTAGCAATCAGCCCCAGCATTTT. It yields the protein CASNAGSNQPQHF. The chain carries TRBV2 and TRBJ1-5; the D is unclear. The CDR3 spans 13 residues. CDR1 and CDR2 (germline): SNHLY, FYNNEI. Between the trimmed V and J ends, which lost 7 bases and 0 bases, there was a span of 7 bases.

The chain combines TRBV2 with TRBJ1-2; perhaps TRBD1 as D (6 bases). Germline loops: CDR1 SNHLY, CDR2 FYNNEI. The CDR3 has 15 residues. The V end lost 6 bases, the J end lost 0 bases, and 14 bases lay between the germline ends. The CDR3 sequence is CASRLQGPPNYGYTF. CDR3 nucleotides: TGTGCCAGCAGGTTACAGGGCCCCCCTAACTATGGCTACACCTTC. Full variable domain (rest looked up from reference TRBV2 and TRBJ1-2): EPEVTQTPSHQVTQMGQEVILRCVPISNHLYFYWYRQILGQKVEFLVSFYNNEISEKSEIFDDQFSVERPDGSNFTLKIRSTKLEDSAMYFCASRLQGPPNYGYTFGSGTRLTVV.

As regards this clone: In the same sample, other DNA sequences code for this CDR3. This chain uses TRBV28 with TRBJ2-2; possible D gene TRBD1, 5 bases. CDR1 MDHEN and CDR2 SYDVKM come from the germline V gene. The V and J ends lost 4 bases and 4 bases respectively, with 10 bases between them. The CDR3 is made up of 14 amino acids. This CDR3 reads CASSSGQGTGELFF. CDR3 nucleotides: TGTGCCAGCAGTTCCGGCCAGGGCACCGGGGAGCTGTTTTTT.

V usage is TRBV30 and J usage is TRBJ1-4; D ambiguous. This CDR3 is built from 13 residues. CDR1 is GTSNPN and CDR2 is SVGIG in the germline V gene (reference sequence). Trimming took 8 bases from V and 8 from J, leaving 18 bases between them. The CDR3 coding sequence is TGTGCCATGGAGGCGGGTGGTGTAGAAAAACTGTTTTTT. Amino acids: CAMEAGGVEKLFF.

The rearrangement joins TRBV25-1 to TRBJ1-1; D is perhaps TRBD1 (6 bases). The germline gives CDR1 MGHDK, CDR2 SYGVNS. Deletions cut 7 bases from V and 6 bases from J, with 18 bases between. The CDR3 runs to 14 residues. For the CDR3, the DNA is TGTGCCAGCACATCCTACGGGAGGGGGGCTGAAGCTTTCTTT. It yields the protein CASTSYGRGAEAFF.

This CDR3 is CASSLAVYSTSAYNEQFF. CDR3 sequence (DNA): TGTGCCAGCAGCTTAGCAGTGTATTCGACTAGCGCTTACAATGAGCAGTTCTTC. This chain joins TRBV7-8 and TRBJ2-1; TRBD2 matches at 8 bases. Per germline, CDR1 SGHVS and CDR2 FQNEAQ. With V trimmed by 0 bases and J by 4 bases, 11 bases remained unmatched. This CDR3 spans 18 amino acids.

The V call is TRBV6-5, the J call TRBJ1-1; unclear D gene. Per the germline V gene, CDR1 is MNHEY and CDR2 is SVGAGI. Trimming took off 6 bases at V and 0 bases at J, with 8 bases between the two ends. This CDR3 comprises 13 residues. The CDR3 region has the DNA TGTGCCAGCAGGAACTCCCTGAACACTGAAGCTTTCTTT. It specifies CASRNSLNTEAFF.

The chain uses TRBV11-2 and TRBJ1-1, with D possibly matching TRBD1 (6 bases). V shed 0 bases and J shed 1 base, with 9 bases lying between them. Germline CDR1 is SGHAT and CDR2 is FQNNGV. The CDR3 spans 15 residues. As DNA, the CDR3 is TGTGCCAGCAGCTTAGATTGGGGGCAGAACACTGAAGCTTTCTTT. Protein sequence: CASSLDWGQNTEAFF.